Below, 10 T cell receptor beta chains from the same sample are listed, as sequenced in a study of shared clonotypes between healthy human individuals (dated by TCRdb to about 2020). Receptors were amplified or captured by the immunoSEQ multiplex PCR assay. TCRdb carries this immuneACCESS record with in-frame sequences only. Its versions omit some clonotypes, under half of them owing to an unresolved V gene in the studies checked, with the rest unexplained. Present in this sample are roughly 2.5 million clones, approximately 94% of which were seen just once. The ten largest clonotypes hold 0.14% of the sample. Sequencing input: naive CD4+ T cells sorted from blood. The cell subset or site label corresponds to: CD45RA+ positively selected. The receptors were gathered from a man aged 18 to 30 in good health.

This sequence joins TRBV30 and TRBJ1-1; the D gene is possibly TRBD1 (5 bases). Germline CDR1 GTSNPN, CDR2 SVGIG (reference sequence). The CDR3 extends over 13 amino acids. V was shortened by 5 bases and J by 5 bases, with 15 bases between the two germline ends. The DNA of the CDR3 is TGTGCCTGGGTTACGGGGGGGACGACTGAAGCTTTCTTT. It translates to CAWVTGGTTEAFF.

The rearrangement uses TRBV5-8 and TRBJ2-7; 7 nucleotides align to TRBD2. Germline values: CDR1 SGHTS, CDR2 YDEGEE. This CDR3 spans 14 amino acids. Germline trimming cut 6 bases from V and 3 bases from J; bases unmatched to any gene: 9. DNA for the CDR3: TGTGCCAGCACCCTGGGGGGGAGCGGCTACGAGCAGTACTTC. Amino acids: CASTLGGSGYEQYF.

This sequence joins TRBV2 and TRBJ1-4; D may be TRBD1 (5 bases). The CDR3 has 15 residues. V was cut by 2 bases and J by 5 bases, with 12 bases left in between. Germline CDR1 and CDR2: SNHLY and FYNNEI. Here the CDR3 DNA reads TGTGCCAGCAGTGAAAATCTGGGACCCAATGAAAAACTGTTTTTT. Encoded protein: CASSENLGPNEKLFF.

For the CDR3, the DNA is TGTGCCTGGAGTGCCCTCGAGGTTACTGAAGCTTTCTTT. Protein product: CAWSALEVTEAFF. The chain combines TRBV30 with TRBJ1-1; no firm D call. V lost 1 base and J lost 5, with 11 bases in between. There are 13 residues in the CDR3. Per the germline V gene, CDR1 is GTSNPN and CDR2 is SVGIG (reference sequence).

Written as DNA, the CDR3 is TGCGCCAGCAGCTTGGGGACGGATGGCAATCAGCCCCAGCATTTT. The encoded protein is CASSLGTDGNQPQHF. The V call is TRBV5-1, the J call TRBJ1-5; no clear D. Deletions cut 0 bases from V and 2 bases from J, with 9 bases between. CDR3 size: 15 residues. Germline V lookup: CDR1 SGHRS, CDR2 YFSETQ.

The rearrangement links TRBV10-3 to TRBJ2-7; 13 positions agree with TRBD2. CDR1 and CDR2 (germline): ENHRY, SYGVKD. J lost 2 bases, V lost 4 bases, and 5 bases had no gene match. The CDR3 length is 16 residues. CDR3 DNA sequence: TGTGCCATCAGTGGTGGGGGGACTAGCGGGACCTACGAGCAGTACTTC. Translation gives CAISGGGTSGTYEQYF.

The rearrangement links TRBV11-2 to TRBJ2-3; unclear D gene. The V end lost 1 base, the J end lost 7 bases, and 12 bases lay between the germline ends. The CDR3 sequence is 14 residues long. Germline V lookup: CDR1 SGHAT, CDR2 FQNNGV. The CDR3 coding sequence is TGTGCCAGCAGCTTAGCGCCCACAACTTATACGCAGTATTTT. Translated: CASSLAPTTYTQYF.

This clone was picked up one time. V gene TRBV30 combines with J gene TRBJ2-3; no firm D call. There are 15 residues in the CDR3. CDR1 GTSNPN and CDR2 SVGIG come from the germline V gene (reference sequence). The V end was cut by 2 bases, the J end by 2 bases, with 14 bases between. The CDR3 bases are TGTGCCTGGAGTCCAGGAGCCAGTTACACAGATACGCAGTATTTT. Encoded protein: CAWSPGASYTDTQYF.

The genes are TRBV6-5 and TRBJ2-1, with 8 bases identical to TRBD1. Germline V gives CDR1 MNHEY, CDR2 SVGAGI. The V and J ends lost 3 bases and 6 bases, in that order; junction bases with no gene match: 7. The CDR3 contains 15 residues. As DNA, the CDR3 is TGTGCCAGCAGTTATGGTGGGACAGGACCCAATGAGCAGTTCTTC. This translates into CASSYGGTGPNEQFF.

This sequence joins TRBV19 and TRBJ2-2, with 7 nucleotides matching TRBD2. The CDR3 contains 14 residues. Germline V gene sequence: CDR1 LNHDA, CDR2 SQIVND (reference sequence). V dropped 6 bases and J dropped 1; count of bases not matched to a gene: 2. CDR3 protein: CASSRGENTGELFF. The CDR3 coding sequence is TGTGCCAGTAGCCGGGGGGAGAACACCGGGGAGCTGTTTTTT.